The 27 T cell receptor beta chains presented below share a single source sample, sequenced in a study of response to subunit inactivated influenza vaccine. TCRdb ran MiXCR on the RT-PCR reads and lists one entry per CDR3 protein. This table has fewer than 650,000 distinct CDR3 sequences, approximately 12% appearing once. The sample in question was PBMCs from blood, obtained about 40 days after vaccination. These receptors all stem from a man aged 45 to 65 who received an inactivated influenza vaccine.

This clonotype was seen ten or more times. This chain links TRBV10-3 with TRBJ1-2; D gene ambiguous. Trimming stripped 8 bases from V and 4 bases from J, with 5 bases between. Germline CDR1 is ENHRY and CDR2 is SYGVKD. This CDR3 contains 10 residues. In DNA, the CDR3 is TGTGCCATCGGTACCTATGGCTACACCTTC. Protein product: CAIGTYGYTF.

This clonotype was seen more than once but under ten times. This sequence joins TRBV29-1 and TRBJ2-7, with D possibly being TRBD1 or TRBD2 (6 bases each). Germline-derived CDR1 and CDR2 are SQVTM and ANQGSEA. This CDR3 has 13 amino acids. Deletions cut 6 bases from V and 2 bases from J, with 14 bases between. The CDR3 here is CSVGEGGPYEQYF. In DNA, the CDR3 is TGCAGCGTAGGGGAAGGGGGGCCCTACGAGCAGTACTTC.

V and J are TRBV5-5 and TRBJ2-7; 12 bases agree with TRBD1. The V gene's germline CDR1 is SGHKS and CDR2 YYEKEE (reference sequence). Trimming at V came to 2 bases and at J to 4 bases, leaving 7 bases not matched to a gene. This CDR3 has 16 amino acids. CDR3 loop: CASSLFLGQGAYEQYF. The CDR3 DNA reads TGTGCCAGCAGCTTATTTTTGGGACAGGGGGCATACGAGCAGTACTTC.

This clonotype was observed at least ten times. This chain connects TRBV12-3 or TRBV12-4 to TRBJ2-1; D may match TRBD1 or TRBD2 (5 bases each). The length of the CDR3 is 13 residues. Trimming shortened V by 2 bases and J by 12 bases, and 14 bases separated the two germline ends. CDR3 in DNA: TGTGCCAGCAGTTTAAAGAGGGGTGGACGGCAGTTCTTC. Encoded protein: CASSLKRGGRQFF.

This clonotype was detected many times. J is TRBJ2-1 and V is TRBV27, with 10 bases matching TRBD1. Germline assignment: CDR1 MNHEY and CDR2 SMNVEV (reference sequence). J was trimmed by 4 bases and V by 8 bases; bases with no gene match: 8. The CDR3 totals 15 residues. CDR3 coding DNA: TGTGCCAGCCATACCGGGACAGGGGTATACAATGAGCAGTTCTTC. It translates to CASHTGTGVYNEQFF.

The rearrangement links TRBV20-1 to TRBJ2-1; the D gene is possibly TRBD2 (5 bases). Germline V CDR1 and CDR2: DFQATT, SNEGSKA (reference sequence). The CDR3 totals 13 residues. With 6 bases removed from V and 7 bases from J, the gap between germline ends came to 16 bases. Here the CDR3 DNA reads TGCAGTGCCTGGGCGGACTTGCAGAATGAGCAGTTCTTC. Amino acid sequence: CSAWADLQNEQFF.

This clonotype was detected a few times. The chain has TRBV10-2 and TRBJ1-2; no reliable D call. Per the germline V gene, CDR1 is WSHSY and CDR2 is SAAADI. V lost 4 bases, J lost 5 bases, and 11 bases lay in between. This CDR3 is 13 amino acids long. The CDR3 coding sequence is TGCGCCAGCAGTGTGAACAGCTATTATGGCTACACCTTC. This codes for CASSVNSYYGYTF.

The chain has TRBV20-1 and TRBJ2-5; 15 bases match TRBD2. J lost 2 bases, V lost 6 bases, and 4 bases had no gene match. Germline loops: CDR1 DFQATT, CDR2 SNEGSKA (reference sequence). The CDR3 has 15 amino acids. CDR3 coding DNA: TGCAGTGCCCGGACTAGCGGGAGGGGACAAGAGACCCAGTACTTC. Translation gives CSARTSGRGQETQYF.

This rearrangement joins TRBV29-1 to TRBJ2-1; 9 bases fit TRBD2. Germline V gene sequence: CDR1 SQVTM, CDR2 ANQGSEA. This CDR3 region has 15 residues. The junction had 14 bases not matched to a gene; V was cut back by 5 bases and J by 9 bases. The CDR3 reads CSVRRGGRGGGEQFF. DNA for the CDR3: TGCAGCGTTAGGCGGGGGGGCCGCGGGGGTGGTGAGCAGTTCTTC.

This clonotype turned up a few times. V gene TRBV29-1 combines with J gene TRBJ2-3; 9 bases match TRBD2. CDR3 length: 15 amino acids. The germline gives CDR1 SQVTM, CDR2 ANQGSEA. The V segment lost 3 bases and the J segment 6 bases; nucleotides outside the gene matches: 10. The CDR3 spells CSVEFIGGGGDTQYF. The DNA for the CDR3 is TGCAGCGTTGAGTTTATAGGCGGGGGGGGCGATACGCAGTATTTT.

This clonotype was detected only a few times. The V gene is TRBV27, the J gene TRBJ1-2, with D unclear. V shed 5 bases and J shed 0 bases, with 7 bases lying between them. The CDR3 is made up of 13 amino acids. Germline assignment: CDR1 MNHEY and CDR2 SMNVEV (reference sequence). Here the CDR3 DNA reads TGTGCCAGCAGTCCACAGACTAACTATGGCTACACCTTC. This encodes CASSPQTNYGYTF.

This clonotype showed up many times. The rearrangement joins TRBV12-3 or TRBV12-4 to TRBJ1-2; no firm D call. The CDR3 totals 15 residues. Trimming pared 8 bases from V and 5 bases from J, leaving 21 bases between. The CDR3 spells CASAPGVGSAYGYTF. CDR3 DNA sequence: TGTGCCAGCGCCCCCGGGGTCGGATCCGCTTATGGCTACACCTTC.

This clonotype has more than one count but fewer than ten. The V gene is TRBV4-3, the J gene TRBJ2-6; 8 positions match TRBD2. CDR1 is LGHNA and CDR2 is YSLEER in the germline V gene. The CDR3 totals 17 residues. The V segment lost 1 base and the J segment 2 bases; nucleotides outside the gene matches: 4. CDR3 sequence: CASSQGGGRTGANVLTF. CDR3 DNA sequence: TGCGCCAGCAGCCAAGGGGGCGGGAGGACTGGGGCCAACGTCCTGACTTTC.

In its sample, this clonotype was seen a few times. V is TRBV5-1 and J is TRBJ2-7; D remains ambiguous. Trimming removed 4 bases at V and 3 bases at J, with 17 bases between. Germline values: CDR1 SGHRS, CDR2 YFSETQ. The CDR3 loop spans 15 amino acids. The CDR3 spells CASSRAWTANYEQYF. The DNA for the CDR3 is TGCGCCAGCAGCAGAGCCTGGACGGCCAACTACGAGCAGTACTTC.

This clonotype was seen a handful of times. The chain joins TRBV10-3 to TRBJ1-5; tentative D call: TRBD1 (5 bases). Germline values: CDR1 ENHRY, CDR2 SYGVKD. V lost 2 bases and J lost 2, with 7 bases in between. The CDR3 is 14 amino acids. Here the CDR3 reads CAISEGGGNQPQHF. DNA of the CDR3: TGTGCCATCAGTGAGGGGGGTGGCAATCAGCCCCAGCATTTT.

This clonotype was observed at least ten times. This chain links TRBV20-1 with TRBJ2-1, with 9 bases aligning to TRBD2. V gave up 3 bases and J gave up 10 bases; unmatched junction bases: 7. CDR1 is DFQATT and CDR2 is SNEGSKA in the germline V gene (reference sequence). This CDR3 has 13 residues. CDR3 in amino acids: CSARFSGSEEQFF. The CDR3 DNA follows: TGCAGTGCTAGGTTTAGCGGGAGTGAGGAGCAGTTCTTC.

This clonotype was seen only a few times. The chain joins TRBV5-1 to TRBJ2-1; 15 bases map to TRBD2. The CDR3 runs 15 residues. Germline V gene lookup returns CDR1 SGHRS and CDR2 YFSETQ. V gave up 6 bases and J gave up 8 bases; unmatched junction bases: 6. CDR3 loop: CASTGTSGGRDEQFF. CDR3 coding DNA: TGCGCCAGCACGGGGACTAGCGGGGGGAGGGATGAGCAGTTCTTC.

CDR3 sequence (DNA): TGTGCCAGCAGCTTAGGGGGGCTAGGAGGAGAGACCCAGTACTTC. Residues: CASSLGGLGGETQYF. V usage is TRBV7-8 and J usage is TRBJ2-5, with a possible D match to TRBD1 (6 bases). In germline, CDR1 is SGHVS, CDR2 FQNEAQ. The CDR3 is made up of 15 amino acids. Trimming left V 1 base short and J 4 bases short, with 13 bases between.

V usage is TRBV20-1 and J usage is TRBJ2-1; D is possibly TRBD1 or TRBD2 (6 bases each). V lost 3 bases, J lost 6 bases, and 18 bases lay in between. The CDR3 consists of 15 residues. CDR1 is DFQATT, CDR2 SNEGSKA, per germline (reference sequence). This CDR3 reads CSASLGGLLSNEQFF. In nucleotides, the CDR3 is TGCAGTGCTAGTCTGGGGGGCCTCCTTTCCAATGAGCAGTTCTTC.

This clonotype was picked up a small number of times. The rearrangement uses TRBV29-1 and TRBJ2-3; the match to TRBD2 covers 11 bases. Germline V lookup: CDR1 SQVTM, CDR2 ANQGSEA. J gave up 2 bases and V 1 base, and 8 bases lay outside the gene matches. There are 17 residues in the CDR3. The CDR3 DNA follows: TGCAGCGTTGAAGCCCTCGGACTAGCGGGCCTCACAGATACGCAGTATTTT. Encoded protein: CSVEALGLAGLTDTQYF.

This clonotype appeared many times. The J gene is TRBJ2-7, the V gene TRBV20-1; 14 positions match TRBD2. V shed 5 bases and J 2 bases; nucleotides not matched to a gene: 2. The CDR3 spans 14 residues. Germline CDR1 reads DFQATT; CDR2 reads SNEGSKA (reference sequence). CDR3 sequence reads: CSASTSGRAYEQYF. In DNA, the CDR3 is TGCAGTGCTTCGACTAGCGGGAGGGCCTACGAGCAGTACTTC.

This clonotype was counted at least ten times. The chain employs TRBV24-1 and TRBJ1-5; 7 bases align to TRBD1. The V and J ends lost 2 bases and 2 bases, in that order; junction bases with no gene match: 8. CDR3 size: 17 residues. Per the germline V gene, CDR1 is KGHDR and CDR2 is SFDVKD. The CDR3 here is CATSDSINRGGNQPQHF. The CDR3 DNA reads TGTGCCACCAGTGATTCGATCAACAGGGGAGGCAATCAGCCCCAGCATTTT.

This clonotype was seen ten or more times. The chain employs TRBV28 and TRBJ2-1; 9 bases match TRBD1. V gave up 7 bases and J gave up 4 bases; unmatched junction bases: 8. Germline CDR1 is MDHEN and CDR2 is SYDVKM. The CDR3 runs 15 residues. The CDR3 nucleotides read TGTGCCAGCAAACCCACAGGGGGCGCTTACAATGAGCAGTTCTTC. It codes for CASKPTGGAYNEQFF.

This clonotype has at least ten counts. V usage is TRBV4-3 and J usage is TRBJ2-1; TRBD2 aligns across 7 bases. Germline lookup yields CDR1 LGHNA and CDR2 YSLEER. The CDR3 contains 17 residues. V lost 2 bases, J lost 5 bases, and 12 bases stayed unmatched. CDR3 loop: CASSQYFSLAEDNEQFF. The CDR3 coding sequence is TGCGCCAGCAGCCAATACTTTTCCCTAGCGGAGGACAATGAGCAGTTCTTC.

In regard to this clonotype: Compared with germline, one end of the junction differs, possibly owing to a read error. This chain links TRBV7-2 with TRBJ2-1, with D hard to call. CDR1 and CDR2 from the germline V gene are SGHTA and FQGNSA. The CDR3 runs to 13 residues. The CDR3 protein is CTSILGTYNEQFF. The CDR3 DNA follows: TGCACCAGCATCCTTGGGACCTACAATGAGCAGTTCTTC.

This clonotype was counted only a few times. J is TRBJ2-1 and V is TRBV7-9; D gene uncertain. Per the germline V gene, CDR1 is SEHNR and CDR2 is FQNEAQ (reference sequence). Trimming took 1 base from V and 6 from J, leaving 10 bases between them. This CDR3 has 14 amino acids. The CDR3 spells CASSLEATLNEQFF. CDR3 DNA: TGTGCCAGCAGCTTAGAAGCGACTCTCAATGAGCAGTTCTTC.

The chain employs TRBV12-5 and TRBJ2-1; 7 nucleotides agree with TRBD1. This CDR3 comprises 12 residues. Germline CDR1 and CDR2: LGHNT and FRNRAP. After removal of 5 bases from V and 12 bases from J, the junction contained 7 bases not matched to a gene. Here the CDR3 reads CASGHPTGTQFF. CDR3 coding DNA: TGTGCTAGTGGTCACCCGACAGGGACGCAGTTCTTC. The full variable domain, completed using reference TRBV12-5 and TRBJ2-1, is DARVTQTPRHKVTEMGQEVTMRCQPILGHNTVFWYRQTMMQGLELLAYFRNRAPLDDSGMPKDRFSAEMPDATLATLKIQPSEPRDSAVYFCASGHPTGTQFFGPGTRLTVL.